These 25 T cell receptor beta chains originate from one sample sequenced in a study of blood T cell repertoires in COVID-19 (dated by TCRdb to 2019 to 2021). Libraries were built with the immunoSEQ multiplex PCR assay. TCRdb holds this immuneACCESS table with in-frame rearrangements only. Some clones are missing; in checked studies, unresolved V genes explain under half, and the rest has no known cause. The table for this sample lists roughly 120,000 clones; approximately 80% of them were counted only once. Clones ranked in the top ten supply approximately 7.6% of the sample. The sequencing input was peripheral blood. Source of these receptors: a man aged 65-85 years with active or convalescent COVID-19.

This clone was detected many times. The V call is TRBV10-3, the J call TRBJ1-1, with D unclear. CDR1 is ENHRY, CDR2 SYGVKD, per germline. V lost 6 bases, J lost 0 bases, and 5 bases lay in between. CDR3 length: 12 amino acids. CDR3 sequence: CAIRNMNTEAFF. The DNA for the CDR3 is TGTGCCATCAGGAACATGAACACTGAAGCTTTCTTT.

This clone was counted a few times. This chain uses TRBV29-1 with TRBJ1-1; 10 bases line up with TRBD1. The CDR3 runs 14 residues. From germline, CDR1 is SQVTM and CDR2 ANQGSEA. Losses at the gene ends were 3 bases for V and 4 bases for J; bases not matched to a gene: 5. The CDR3 is CSVDGTGASTEAFF. The CDR3 region has the DNA TGCAGCGTTGACGGGACAGGGGCTTCCACTGAAGCTTTCTTT.

V and J are TRBV6-2 or TRBV6-3 and TRBJ2-1, with TRBD2 identical over 8 bases. This CDR3 is 14 amino acids long. Trimming cost V 6 bases and J 9 bases; bases outside gene matches: 10. Germline V gives CDR1 MNHEY, CDR2 SVGEGT. CDR3 coding DNA: TGTGCCAGCAGCCCCGGGGGGGGCGCGGGTGAGCAGTTCTTC. Translating gives CASSPGGGAGEQFF.

The chain couples TRBV5-1 to TRBJ2-1, with D possibly being TRBD2 (6 bases). V was clipped by 1 base and J by 8 bases, with 16 bases between them. Germline CDR1 is SGHRS and CDR2 is YFSETQ. CDR3 size: 15 residues. Here the CDR3 reads CASSLQRRDEDEQFF. DNA of the CDR3: TGCGCCAGCAGCTTGCAGCGGAGGGACGAAGATGAGCAGTTCTTC.

The genes are TRBV28 and TRBJ1-2; no clear D. The CDR3 contains 10 residues. Germline lookup yields CDR1 MDHEN and CDR2 SYDVKM. V lost 8 bases, J lost 5 bases, and 6 bases lay in between. The CDR3 here is CASAGYGYTF. In DNA form, the CDR3 reads TGTGCCAGCGCGGGGTATGGCTACACCTTC.

The chain has TRBV5-4 and TRBJ1-1; possible D gene TRBD1, 5 bases. Germline-derived CDR1 and CDR2 are SGHNT and YYREEE (reference sequence). There are 19 residues in the CDR3. V lost 4 bases and J 2 bases, leaving 27 bases between the germline ends. CDR3 in DNA: TGTGCCAGCAGCCCCTCGGGGGGGACCAAGTTTGGCGGTAACACTGAAGCTTTCTTT. It translates to CASSPSGGTKFGGNTEAFF. Complete variable domain (other parts from reference TRBV5-4 and TRBJ1-1): ETGVTQSPTHLIKTRGQQVTLRCSSQSGHNTVSWYQQALGQGPQFIFQYYREEENGRGNFPPRFSGLQFPNYSSELNVNALELDDSALYLCASSPSGGTKFGGNTEAFFGQGTRLTVV.

This clone was counted only a few times. The chain joins TRBV19 to TRBJ1-4, with 11 bases that match TRBD1. From germline, CDR1 is LNHDA and CDR2 SQIVND (reference sequence). The CDR3 spans 16 residues. V was pared by 1 base and J by 8 bases, with 6 bases of the junction left unmatched. The CDR3 is CASSIVRTGGNEKLFF. In DNA, the CDR3 is TGTGCCAGTAGTATAGTGAGGACAGGGGGCAACGAAAAACTGTTTTTT.

The genes are TRBV16 and TRBJ1-2; maybe TRBD1 (6 bases). The CDR3 runs to 14 residues. V was clipped by 6 bases and J by 4 bases, with 15 bases between them. The germline V gene encodes CDR1 KGHSY and CDR2 FQNENV. The CDR3 here is CASSPKTGFYGYTF. The DNA of the CDR3 is TGTGCCAGCAGTCCAAAAACAGGGTTCTATGGCTACACCTTC.

The chain carries TRBV28 and TRBJ1-5; 8 bases match TRBD1. This CDR3 contains 14 residues. Looked up from germline, CDR1 is MDHEN and CDR2 is SYDVKM. The V and J ends lost 7 bases and 1 base, in that order; junction bases with no gene match: 3. CDR3 protein: CASKGQGSNQPQHF. For the CDR3, the DNA is TGTGCCAGCAAAGGACAGGGCAGCAATCAGCCCCAGCATTTT.

V is TRBV27 and J is TRBJ1-1, with TRBD1 as a possible D gene (6 bases). This CDR3 has 16 amino acids. V dropped 11 bases and J dropped 1 base, with 23 bases sitting between them. Germline V CDR1 and CDR2: MNHEY, SMNVEV (reference sequence). The CDR3 spells CASSIGGAYGNTEAFF. In DNA, the CDR3 is TGTGCCTCTTCCATCGGGGGGGCGTATGGGAACACTGAAGCTTTCTTT.

On this clone: Additional DNA sequences in this sample encode the identical CDR3. CDR3 residues: CASSLASGRSYNEQFF. The CDR3 nucleotides are TGTGCCAGCAGCTTAGCTAGCGGGAGGTCCTACAATGAGCAGTTCTTC. The rearrangement uses TRBV7-2 and TRBJ2-1, with 10 bases aligning to TRBD2. The CDR3 extends over 16 amino acids. Germline CDR1 reads SGHTA; CDR2 reads FQGNSA. Trimming took 0 bases from V and 1 from J; bases not matched to a gene: 0.

This chain links TRBV6-2 or TRBV6-3 with TRBJ2-7; the D is unclear. V was shortened by 2 bases and J by 3 bases, with 5 bases between the two germline ends. Germline V gene sequence: CDR1 MNHEY, CDR2 SVGEGT. This CDR3 contains 12 residues. The CDR3 DNA follows: TGTGCCAGCAGTTACGTCCTCTACGAGCAGTACTTC. Amino acids: CASSYVLYEQYF.

The rearrangement links TRBV6-5 to TRBJ1-2; D is uncertain. The germline V and J ends were trimmed by 2 bases and 2 bases, with 6 bases remaining between them. The germline gives CDR1 MNHEY, CDR2 SVGAGI. CDR3 length: 13 residues. The CDR3 loop is CASSYGRNYGYTF. CDR3 DNA: TGTGCCAGCAGTTACGGGAGGAACTATGGCTACACCTTC.

The chain has TRBV15 and TRBJ1-5; 9 bases line up with TRBD1. Germline V gene lookup returns CDR1 LNHNV and CDR2 YYDKDF (reference sequence). The CDR3 has 16 amino acids. V was pared by 0 bases and J by 4 bases, with 4 bases of the junction left unmatched. CDR3 DNA: TGTGCCACCAGCAGAGATGGGACAGGGCGAAATCAGCCCCAGCATTTT. Translating gives CATSRDGTGRNQPQHF.

The V gene is TRBV3-1 (or the pseudogene TRBV3-2), the J gene TRBJ2-7, with TRBD1 matching 8 bases. CDR3 length: 14 amino acids. Germline V gene sequence: CDR1 LGHDT, CDR2 YNNKEL (reference sequence). V lost 4 bases and J lost 3; bases outside the gene matches: 5. The CDR3 DNA follows: TGTGCCAGCAGCCCCGGGACAGGAGGCTACGAGCAGTACTTC. It is translated as CASSPGTGGYEQYF.

The chain joins TRBV5-4 to TRBJ1-5, with 9 bases fitting TRBD1. The CDR3 extends over 15 amino acids. The junction had 4 bases not matched to a gene; V was cut back by 5 bases and J by 1 base. Germline lookup yields CDR1 SGHNT and CDR2 YYREEE (reference sequence). CDR3 DNA sequence: TGTGCCAGCAGTCCGGACAGGGGCAGCAATCAGCCCCAGCATTTT. This translates into CASSPDRGSNQPQHF.

This clone was counted only a few times. Relative to the germline gene, one junction end is altered; a read error may explain this. The J gene is TRBJ1-2, the V gene TRBV19; weak D call: TRBD1 (6 bases). The CDR3 has 15 residues. The germline gives CDR1 LNHDA, CDR2 SQIVND (reference sequence). The CDR3 coding sequence is TGTGCCAGTAGTATTGGCCTGGGGGCTAATTATGGCTACACCTTC. Residues: CASSIGLGANYGYTF.

This clone has a single count. The V gene is TRBV11-3, the J gene TRBJ1-6; D ambiguous. The ends were cut back, 3 bases at V and 6 bases at J, with 9 bases in the middle. This CDR3 has 14 amino acids. Germline CDR1 and CDR2: SGHNT and YENEEA. CDR3 sequence: CASSFGGLNSPLHF. As DNA, the CDR3 is TGTGCCAGCAGCTTTGGCGGCCTTAATTCACCCCTCCACTTT. The whole variable domain, remainder taken from reference TRBV11-3 and TRBJ1-6, is EAGVVQSPRYKIIEKKQPVAFWCNPISGHNTLYWYLQNLGQGPELLIRYENEEAVDDSQLPKDRFSAERLKGVDSTLKIQPAELGDSAVYLCASSFGGLNSPLHFGNGTRLTVT.

This clone was counted a single time. The J gene is TRBJ1-6, the V gene TRBV5-5; 8 bases agree with TRBD1. The CDR3 is 19 amino acids. CDR1 is SGHKS, CDR2 YYEKEE, per germline (reference sequence). The V segment lost 3 bases and the J segment 8 bases; nucleotides outside the gene matches: 19. The CDR3: CASSSYQGAFIRSDSPLHF. Here the CDR3 DNA reads TGTGCCAGCAGCTCTTACCAGGGGGCTTTTATCCGTAGTGATTCACCCCTCCACTTT.

The J gene is TRBJ1-2, the V gene TRBV30, with TRBD1 as a possible D gene (5 bases). Germline assignment: CDR1 GTSNPN and CDR2 SVGIG (reference sequence). Between the trimmed V and J ends, which lost 6 bases and 4 bases, there was a span of 15 bases. This CDR3 contains 13 residues. The CDR3 sequence: CACNTQGSYGYTF. The CDR3 nucleotides read TGTGCCTGTAACACCCAGGGTAGCTATGGCTACACCTTC.

The chain couples TRBV9 to TRBJ2-1; TRBD2 might be the D (6 bases). V was shortened by 0 bases and J by 0 bases, with 16 bases between the two germline ends. There are 18 residues in the CDR3. The germline V gene encodes CDR1 SGDLS and CDR2 YYNGEE. This CDR3 is CASSVGPIAVSSYNEQFF. DNA for the CDR3: TGTGCCAGCAGCGTAGGCCCGATAGCGGTCAGCTCCTACAATGAGCAGTTCTTC. Together with reference TRBV9 and TRBJ2-1, the CDR3 gives the full variable domain: DSGVTQTPKHLITATGQRVTLRCSPRSGDLSVYWYQQSLDQGLQFLIQYYNGEERAKGNILERFSAQQFPDLHSELNLSSLELGDSALYFCASSVGPIAVSSYNEQFFGPGTRLTVL.

This clone came up a few times. V usage is TRBV4-2 and J usage is TRBJ1-5, with D hard to call. V dropped 0 bases and J dropped 6 bases, with 6 bases sitting between them. Germline V gives CDR1 LGHNA, CDR2 YNFKEQ. The CDR3 extends over 13 amino acids. In DNA, the CDR3 is TGTGCCAGCAGCCAAGAGCGAGGTCAGCCCCAGCATTTT. It is translated as CASSQERGQPQHF.

This sequence joins TRBV30 and TRBJ1-1; no firm D call. CDR1 and CDR2 (germline): GTSNPN, SVGIG (reference sequence). V was trimmed by 3 bases and J by 6 bases, leaving 11 bases between them. The CDR3 runs 12 residues. The CDR3 coding sequence is TGTGCCTGGAGCAGTGGTCGCCCTGAAGCTTTCTTT. Residues: CAWSSGRPEAFF. Filled out from reference TRBV30 and TRBJ1-1, the complete variable domain reads SQTIHQWPATLVQPVGSPLSLECTVEGTSNPNLYWYRQAAGRGLQLLFYSVGIGQISSEVPQNLSASRPQDRQFILSSKKLLLSDSGFYLCAWSSGRPEAFFGQGTRLTVV.

This chain uses TRBV7-2 with TRBJ2-7; 8 nucleotides match TRBD2. Trimming took 5 bases from V and 4 from J; bases not matched to a gene: 16. Germline CDR1 reads SGHTA; CDR2 reads FQGNSA. This CDR3 has 17 amino acids. The DNA of the CDR3 is TGTGCCAGCAGCCCACGGGGGGGGGCGAGGTCACGGTACGAGCAGTACTTC. It encodes CASSPRGGARSRYEQYF. The variable domain in full, with the rest retrieved from reference TRBV7-2 and TRBJ2-7, is GAGVSQSPSNKVTEKGKDVELRCDPISGHTALYWYRQSLGQGLEFLIYFQGNSAPDKSGLPSDRFSAERTGGSVSTLTIQRTQQEDSAVYLCASSPRGGARSRYEQYFGPGTRLTVT.

The rearrangement uses TRBV13 and TRBJ2-7; possible D gene TRBD2, 6 bases. The ends were cut back, 0 bases at V and 3 bases at J, with 6 bases in the middle. Germline assignment: CDR1 PRHDT and CDR2 FYEKMQ (reference sequence). CDR3 size: 13 residues. CDR3 amino acids: CASSLGGSYEQYF. CDR3 in DNA: TGTGCCAGCAGCTTAGGCGGGAGCTACGAGCAGTACTTC.